This note documents a single T cell receptor beta chain sequence. What it binds is not known. This entry comes from a study of chemoradiotherapy in HPV16-positive cancers. V lost 0 bases, J lost 6 bases, and 4 bases stayed unmatched. The CDR3 runs to 14 residues. CDR1 is SGHNT, CDR2 YYREEE, per germline (reference sequence). Profiling relied on immunoSEQ multiplex PCR, and the TCRdb table lists in-frame clones only, not all of them. This table has about 21,000 clones, about 87% appearing once. General study results and limits: The functional HPV-specific definition rests on just a couple of HPV16-positive patients.

The sequencing here drew on blood, taken from a patient who underwent chemoradiotherapy. The V gene is TRBV5-4, the J gene TRBJ1-2; 8 bases are shared with TRBD1. This clonotype originated in a human donor with HPV-associated anogenital cancer. The CDR3 bases are TGTGCCAGCAGCTTGGTGGGACAGGACCATGGCTACACCTTC. Its translation: CASSLVGQDHGYTF.